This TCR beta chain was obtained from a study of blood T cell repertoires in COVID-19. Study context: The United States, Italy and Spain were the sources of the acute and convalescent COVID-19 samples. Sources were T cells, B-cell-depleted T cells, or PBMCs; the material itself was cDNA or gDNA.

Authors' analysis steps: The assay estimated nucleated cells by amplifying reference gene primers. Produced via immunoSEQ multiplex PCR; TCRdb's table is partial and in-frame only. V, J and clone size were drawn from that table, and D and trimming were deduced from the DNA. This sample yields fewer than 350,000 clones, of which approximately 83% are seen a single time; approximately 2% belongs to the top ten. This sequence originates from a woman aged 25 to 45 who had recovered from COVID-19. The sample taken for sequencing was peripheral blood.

This CDR3 reads CASSRLENSPLHF. The CDR3 nucleotides are TGTGCCAGCAGCCGCCTAGAGAATTCACCCCTCCACTTT. V gene TRBV6-2 or TRBV6-3 combines with J gene TRBJ1-6; D is undetermined. Germline assignment: CDR1 MNHEY and CDR2 SVGEGT. CDR3 length: 13 amino acids. V was clipped by 6 bases and J by 7 bases, with 10 bases between them.